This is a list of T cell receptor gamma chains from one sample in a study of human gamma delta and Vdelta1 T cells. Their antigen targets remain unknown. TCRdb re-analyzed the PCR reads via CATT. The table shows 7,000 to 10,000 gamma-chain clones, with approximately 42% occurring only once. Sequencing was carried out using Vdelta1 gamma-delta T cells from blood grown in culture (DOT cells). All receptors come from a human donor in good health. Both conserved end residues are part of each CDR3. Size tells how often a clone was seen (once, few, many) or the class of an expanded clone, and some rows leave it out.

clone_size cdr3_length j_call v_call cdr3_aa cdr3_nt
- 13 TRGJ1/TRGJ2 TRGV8 CATWAANYYKKLF TGTGCCACCTGGGCTGCGAATTATTATAAGAAACTCTTT
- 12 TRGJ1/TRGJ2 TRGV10 CAAYNYYYKKLF TGTGCTGCGTATAATTATTATTATAAGAAACTCTTT
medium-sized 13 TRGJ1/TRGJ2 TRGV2 CATWDGPYYKKLF TGTGCCACCTGGGACGGGCCCTATTATAAGAAACTCTTT
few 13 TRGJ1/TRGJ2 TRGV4 CATWDGPVYKKLF TGTGCCACCTGGGATGGTCCTGTTTATAAGAAACTCTTT
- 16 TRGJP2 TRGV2 CATWDRRLGSDWIKTF TGTGCCACCTGGGATAGGCGGTTGGGCAGTGATTGGATCAAGACGTTT
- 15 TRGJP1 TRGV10 CAAWDLDSWFRFKIF TGTGCTGCGTGGGATCTCGACTCCTGGTTCCGGTTCAAGATATTT
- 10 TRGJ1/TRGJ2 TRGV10 CAAWAEEKLF TGTGCTGCGTGGGCCGAGGAGAAACTCTTT
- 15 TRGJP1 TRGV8 CATWDRNTTGWFKIF TGTGCCACCTGGGATAGAAATACCACTGGTTGGTTCAAGATATTT
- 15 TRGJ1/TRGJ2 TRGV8 CATWDSFRIGDKKLF TGTGCCACCTGGGATTCCTTTCGGATCGGTGATAAGAAACTCTTT
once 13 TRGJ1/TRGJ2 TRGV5 CATWDGPKYKKLF TGTGCCACCTGGGACGGGCCAAAGTATAAGAAACTCTTT
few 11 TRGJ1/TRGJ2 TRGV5 CATWFPYKKLF TGTGCCACCTGGTTTCCTTATAAGAAACTCTTT
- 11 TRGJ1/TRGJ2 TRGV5 CATWDRYKKLF TGTGCCACCTGGGACAGATATAAGAAACTCTTT
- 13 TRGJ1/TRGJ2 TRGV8 CATWDGVTKGKLF TGTGCCACCTGGGATGGAGTTACAAAGGGGAAACTCTTT
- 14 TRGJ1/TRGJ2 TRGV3 CATWDRPSYYKKLF TGTGCCACCTGGGACAGGCCCAGTTATTATAAGAAACTCTTT
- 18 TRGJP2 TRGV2 CATWTNMLDPGGDWIKTF TGTGCCACCTGGACCAACATGTTGGACCCCGGGGGTGATTGGATCAAGACGTTT
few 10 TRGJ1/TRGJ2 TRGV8 CATWNRILFF TGTGCCACCTGGAACCGCATTCTTTTCTTT
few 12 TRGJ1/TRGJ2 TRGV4 CATWDGPYKKLF TGTGCCACCTGGGATGGCCCTTATAAGAAACTCTTT
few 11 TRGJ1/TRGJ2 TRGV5 CATWDSGFVLF TGTGCCACCTGGGACTCGGGTTTTGTACTCTTT
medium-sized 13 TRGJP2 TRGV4 CATWDCSDWIKTF TGTGCCACCTGGGACTGTAGTGATTGGATCAAGACGTTT
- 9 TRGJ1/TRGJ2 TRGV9 CALWDKKLF TGTGCCTTGTGGGACAAGAAACTCTTT
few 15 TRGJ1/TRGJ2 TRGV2 CATWDGPFRYYKKLF TGTGCCACCTGGGACGGGCCCTTTCGTTATTATAAGAAACTCTTT
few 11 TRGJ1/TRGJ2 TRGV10 CAAWDYSRRLF TGTGCTGCGTGGGATTACTCCCGCCGGCTCTTT
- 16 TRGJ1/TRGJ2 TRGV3 CATWDRPFMHYYKKLF TGTGCCACCTGGGATAGGCCCTTTATGCATTATTATAAGAAACTCTTT
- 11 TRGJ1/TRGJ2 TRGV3 CATWLRYKKLF TGTGCCACCTGGCTGAGATATAAGAAACTCTTT
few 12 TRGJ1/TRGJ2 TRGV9 CALWEVQYKKLF TGTGCCTTGTGGGAGGTGCAGTATAAGAAACTCTTT
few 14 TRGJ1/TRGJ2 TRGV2 CATWDVPNYYKKLF TGTGCCACCTGGGACGTCCCGAATTATTATAAGAAACTCTTT
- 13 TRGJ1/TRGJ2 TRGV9 CALWEVLRDKKLF TGTGCCTTGTGGGAGGTGCTGAGGGATAAGAAACTCTTT
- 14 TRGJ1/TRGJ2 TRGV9 CALWEVRRYYKKLF TGTGCCTTGTGGGAGGTGCGCCGTTATTATAAGAAACTCTTT
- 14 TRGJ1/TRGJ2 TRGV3 CASWDRPSQYRKLF TGTGCCTCCTGGGACAGGCCCTCTCAGTATAGGAAACTCTTT
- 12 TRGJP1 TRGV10 CAAWGDSWFKIF TGTGCTGCGTGGGGGGATAGTTGGTTCAAGATATTT
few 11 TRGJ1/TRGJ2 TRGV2 CATWDHYKKLF TGTGCCACCTGGGACCATTATAAGAAACTCTTT
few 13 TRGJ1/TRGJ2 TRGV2 CATWDGLPYKKLF TGTGCCACCTGGGACGGGCTTCCTTATAAGAAACTCTTT
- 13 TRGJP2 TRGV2 CATWEGSDWIKTF TGTGCCACCTGGGAAGGTAGTGATTGGATCAAGACGTTT
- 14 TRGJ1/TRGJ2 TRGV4 CATWEIRVYYKKLF TGTGCCACCTGGGAGATCCGGGTTTATTATAAGAAACTCTTT
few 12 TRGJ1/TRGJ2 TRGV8 CATWDWNYKKLF TGTGCCACCTGGGATTGGAATTATAAGAAACTCTTT
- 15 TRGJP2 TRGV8 CATWSKKRSDWIKTF TGTGCCACCTGGTCCAAGAAAAGAAGTGATTGGATCAAGACGTTT
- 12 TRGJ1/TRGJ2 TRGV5 CATWDLDYKKLF TGTGCCACCTGGGATCTTGATTATAAGAAACTCTTT
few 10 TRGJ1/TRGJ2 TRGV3 CATWDNSKLF TGTGCCACCTGGGACAATTCGAAACTCTTT
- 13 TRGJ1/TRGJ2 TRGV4 CATWFTSYYKKLF TGTGCCACCTGGTTTACATCTTATTATAAGAAACTCTTT
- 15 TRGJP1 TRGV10 CAAWDWESTGWFKIF TGTGCTGCGTGGGATTGGGAATCCACTGGTTGGTTCAAGATATTT
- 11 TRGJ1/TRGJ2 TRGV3 CATWDRPKKLF TGTGCCACCTGGGACAGGCCGAAGAAACTCTTT
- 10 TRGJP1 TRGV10 CAARGWFKIF TGTGCTGCGAGAGGTTGGTTCAAGATATTT
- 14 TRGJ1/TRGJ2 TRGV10 CAAWDSGDYYKKLF TGTGCTGCGTGGGATTCCGGGGATTATTATAAGAAACTCTTT
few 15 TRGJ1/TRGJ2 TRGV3 CATWDRGRNYYKKLF TGTGCCACCTGGGACAGGGGCAGGAATTATTATAAGAAACTCTTT
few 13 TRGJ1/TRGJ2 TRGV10 CAAWDYSYYKKLF TGTGCTGCGTGGGACTATAGTTATTATAAGAAACTCTTT
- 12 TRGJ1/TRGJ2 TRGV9 CALWEVTYKKLF TGTGCCTTGTGGGAGGTAACTTATAAGAAACTCTTT
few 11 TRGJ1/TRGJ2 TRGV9 CALWEDYKKLF TGTGCCTTGTGGGAGGATTATAAGAAACTCTTT
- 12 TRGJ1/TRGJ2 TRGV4 CATWDGSLKKLF TGTGCCACCTGGGATGGGTCCCTGAAGAAACTCTTT
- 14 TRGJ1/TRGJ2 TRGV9 CALWEVPNYYKKLF TGTGCCTTGTGGGAGGTACCGAATTATTATAAGAAACTCTTT
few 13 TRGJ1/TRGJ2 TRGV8 CATWDRIVGKKLF TGTGCCACCTGGGATAGAATAGTAGGGAAGAAACTCTTT
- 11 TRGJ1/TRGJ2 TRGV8 CATWDSYKKLF TGTGCCACCTGGGATTCGTATAAGAAACTCTTT
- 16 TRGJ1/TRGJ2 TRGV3 CATWRPRNPNYYKKLF TGTGCCACCTGGCGACCCCGCAACCCCAATTATTATAAGAAACTCTTT
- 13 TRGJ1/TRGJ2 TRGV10 CAAWDTYYYKKLF TGTGCTGCGTGGGATACCTATTATTATAAGAAACTCTTT
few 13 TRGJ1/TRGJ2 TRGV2 CATWDGVGYKKLF TGTGCCACCTGGGACGGGGTGGGATATAAGAAACTCTTT
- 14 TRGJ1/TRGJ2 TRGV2 CATWDGLYYYKKLF TGTGCCACCTGGGACGGGCTGTATTATTATAAGAAACTCTTT
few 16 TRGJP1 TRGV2 CATWQANSTTGWFKIF TGTGCCACCTGGCAAGCCAACTCTACCACTGGTTGGTTCAAGATATTT
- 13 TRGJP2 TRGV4 CATWDAKRRIKTF TGTGCCACCTGGGATGCCAAGAGGCGGATCAAGACGTTT